Listed below are T cell receptor beta chains from one sample, sequenced in a study of T cells in Graves' hyperthyroidism and ophthalmopathy. TCRdb re-analysed the multiplex PCR reads in MiXCR, keeping a single row per CDR3 protein. This sample has hundreds of thousands of distinct CDR3 sequences; approximately 44% occur once, and the top ten carry just under 8.5%. Sample: peripheral blood or thyroid tissue (not recorded which). The source is a woman younger than 30 with Graves' hyperthyroidism. CDR3s include the opening cysteine and the closing phenylalanine or tryptophan. The D gene is left open where the match is weak. The size entry is marked missing in some rows and otherwise reads once, few, many or a size class.

abundance: -; j_gene: TRBJ2-5; d_gene: -; v_gene: TRBV2; CDR3nt: TGTGCCAGCCATCCGGGGCCGGAGACCCAGTACTTC; CDR3aa: CASHPGPETQYF
abundance: many; j_gene: TRBJ1-2; d_gene: -; v_gene: TRBV7-9; CDR3nt: TGTGCCAGCACCGCCCCGGCAGGGTATAGAGATGGCTACACCTTC; CDR3aa: CASTAPAGYRDGYTF
abundance: -; j_gene: TRBJ2-2; d_gene: -; v_gene: TRBV25-1; CDR3nt: TGTGCCAGCAGCGATCCTCGGCCCTCCGGGGAGCTGTTTTTT; CDR3aa: CASSDPRPSGELFF
abundance: -; j_gene: TRBJ2-7; d_gene: TRBD2; v_gene: TRBV2; CDR3nt: TGTGCCAGCAGTTACACGGGAGGCTCTCGGGAGCAGTACTTC; CDR3aa: CASSYTGGSREQYF
abundance: -; j_gene: TRBJ2-5; d_gene: -; v_gene: TRBV6-1; CDR3nt: TGTGCCAGCAACCGCGGTACCTATCGACGGCAGACCCAGTACTTC; CDR3aa: CASNRGTYRRQTQYF
abundance: few; j_gene: TRBJ1-1; d_gene: -; v_gene: TRBV29-1; CDR3nt: TGCAGCGTTGAATCGGATTTTAACACTGAAGCTTTCTTT; CDR3aa: CSVESDFNTEAFF
abundance: -; j_gene: TRBJ1-2; d_gene: TRBD1; v_gene: TRBV5-6; CDR3nt: TGTGCCAGCAGCTTATCGGACAGGGTTGACGGCTACACCTTC; CDR3aa: CASSLSDRVDGYTF
abundance: once; j_gene: TRBJ2-5; d_gene: -; v_gene: TRBV12-5; CDR3nt: TGTGCTAGTGGTTTGACGACCTCCCGGTACTTC; CDR3aa: CASGLTTSRYF
abundance: once; j_gene: TRBJ2-7; d_gene: TRBD2; v_gene: TRBV6-2/TRBV6-3; CDR3nt: TGTGCTAGTTCCATGGGCGGGAGGGTTGAGCAGTACTTC; CDR3aa: CASSMGGRVEQYF
abundance: many; j_gene: TRBJ1-2; d_gene: -; v_gene: TRBV2; CDR3nt: TGTGCCAGTACAGACAGCTACGGCTACACCTTC; CDR3aa: CASTDSYGYTF
abundance: -; j_gene: TRBJ2-6; d_gene: -; v_gene: TRBV11-2; CDR3nt: TGTGCCAGCAGCTTAAAGAAAGGGGCTTACCTTCGCTCTGGGGCCAACGTCCTGACTTTC; CDR3aa: CASSLKKGAYLRSGANVLTF
abundance: few; j_gene: TRBJ1-5; d_gene: -; v_gene: TRBV20-1; CDR3nt: TGCAGTGCTAGAGATCAGTACATCTATAGCAATCAGCCCCAGCATTTT; CDR3aa: CSARDQYIYSNQPQHF
abundance: -; j_gene: TRBJ2-5; d_gene: TRBD1; v_gene: TRBV29-1; CDR3nt: TGCAGCGTTCTGCCGGGACAGGGGCTTAACAGGGAGACCCAGTACTTC; CDR3aa: CSVLPGQGLNRETQYF
abundance: many; j_gene: TRBJ2-7; d_gene: -; v_gene: TRBV29-1; CDR3nt: TGCAGCGTTGAAGACGCCGCAGGCTACGAGCAGTACTTC; CDR3aa: CSVEDAAGYEQYF
abundance: many; j_gene: TRBJ1-3; d_gene: -; v_gene: TRBV11-2; CDR3nt: TGTGCCAGCAGCCCCGGGACGGCAGCTGGAAACACCATATATTTT; CDR3aa: CASSPGTAAGNTIYF
abundance: -; j_gene: TRBJ1-2; d_gene: -; v_gene: TRBV2; CDR3nt: TGTGCCAGCCGGAGAGGGGAGGATGGCTGCACCTTC; CDR3aa: CASRRGEDGCTF
abundance: -; j_gene: TRBJ2-5; d_gene: -; v_gene: TRBV7-6; CDR3nt: TGTGCCAGCAGCTTAGGGACAGCGGGACAACAAGAGACCCAGTACTTC; CDR3aa: CASSLGTAGQQETQYF
abundance: -; j_gene: TRBJ2-7; d_gene: -; v_gene: TRBV7-2; CDR3nt: TGTGCCAGCAGCCCCGAATGGGAACTCTACGAGCAGTACTTC; CDR3aa: CASSPEWELYEQYF
abundance: -; j_gene: TRBJ1-2; d_gene: -; v_gene: TRBV7-9; CDR3nt: TGTGCCAGCAGCCATAGACGCGGGGATGGCTACACCTTC; CDR3aa: CASSHRRGDGYTF
abundance: -; j_gene: TRBJ2-2; d_gene: TRBD1; v_gene: TRBV5-1; CDR3nt: TGCGCCAGCAGCCGATGGGGACAGGGGAACACCGGGGAGCTGTTTTTT; CDR3aa: CASSRWGQGNTGELFF
abundance: many; j_gene: TRBJ1-2; d_gene: TRBD1; v_gene: TRBV10-3; CDR3nt: TGTGCCATCAGTGGAGGGGTAGCGACAGGGAGCTATGGCTACACCTTC; CDR3aa: CAISGGVATGSYGYTF
abundance: -; j_gene: TRBJ1-3; d_gene: -; v_gene: TRBV19; CDR3nt: TGTGCCAGTAGTATTCGACCCCCCGGAGGGACCATATATTTT; CDR3aa: CASSIRPPGGTIYF
abundance: few; j_gene: TRBJ1-2; d_gene: TRBD1; v_gene: TRBV2; CDR3nt: TGTGCCAGCAGCTCACGACAGGGGGTGTTGTCTTTCTATGGCTACACCTTC; CDR3aa: CASSSRQGVLSFYGYTF
abundance: once; j_gene: TRBJ1-6; d_gene: TRBD1; v_gene: TRBV15; CDR3nt: TGTGCCACCAGCAGAGGACAGGGCTCCTATAATTCACCCCTCCACTTT; CDR3aa: CATSRGQGSYNSPLHF
abundance: many; j_gene: TRBJ2-6; d_gene: -; v_gene: TRBV7-2; CDR3nt: TGTGCCAGCAGGGAAACTACTGGGGCCAACGTCCTGACTTTC; CDR3aa: CASRETTGANVLTF
abundance: many; j_gene: TRBJ2-5; d_gene: TRBD1; v_gene: TRBV7-7; CDR3nt: TGTGCCAGCAGCTTAGTGGTTGGACAGGGAGAGACCCAGTACTTC; CDR3aa: CASSLVVGQGETQYF
abundance: many; j_gene: TRBJ2-2; d_gene: -; v_gene: TRBV24-1; CDR3nt: TGTGCCACCAGTGAACGTCCCGGGACCTACACCGGGGAGCTGTTTTTT; CDR3aa: CATSERPGTYTGELFF
abundance: -; j_gene: TRBJ1-1; d_gene: TRBD1; v_gene: TRBV2; CDR3nt: TGTGCCAGCAGTACTCAGGGGGCTAACACTGAAGCTTTCTTT; CDR3aa: CASSTQGANTEAFF
abundance: -; j_gene: TRBJ1-2; d_gene: TRBD1; v_gene: TRBV7-2; CDR3nt: TGTGCCAGCAGCTTAGGGGACAGGGGAGATTATGGCTACACCTTC; CDR3aa: CASSLGDRGDYGYTF